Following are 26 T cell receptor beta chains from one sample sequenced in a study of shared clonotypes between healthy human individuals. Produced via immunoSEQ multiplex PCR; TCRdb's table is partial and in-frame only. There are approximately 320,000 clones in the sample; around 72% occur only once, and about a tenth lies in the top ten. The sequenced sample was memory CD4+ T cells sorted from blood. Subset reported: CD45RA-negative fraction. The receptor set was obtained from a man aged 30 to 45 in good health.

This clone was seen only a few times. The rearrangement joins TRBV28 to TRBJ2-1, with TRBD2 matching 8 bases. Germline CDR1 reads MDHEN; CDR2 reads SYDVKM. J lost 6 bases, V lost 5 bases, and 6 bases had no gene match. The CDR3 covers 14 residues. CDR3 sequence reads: CASSPGGPGNEQFF. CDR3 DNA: TGTGCCAGCAGTCCGGGAGGGCCTGGCAATGAGCAGTTCTTC.

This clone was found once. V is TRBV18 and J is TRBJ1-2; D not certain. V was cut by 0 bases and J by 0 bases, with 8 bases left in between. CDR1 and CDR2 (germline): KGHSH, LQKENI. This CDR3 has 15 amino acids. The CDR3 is CASSPPDGTNYGYTF. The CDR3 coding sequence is TGTGCCAGCTCACCACCGGACGGAACTAACTATGGCTACACCTTC.

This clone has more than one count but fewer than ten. CDR3 amino acids: CASRLGAAARRRRNEQFF. The CDR3 nucleotides are TGTGCAAGTCGCTTAGGAGCGGCCGCCCGAAGGAGGAGGAATGAGCAGTTCTTC. This chain joins TRBV12-2 and TRBJ2-1; whether TRBD2, the table's D call, matches the DNA was not checked. TRBV12-2 is marked as a pseudogene. CDR3 length: 18 residues.

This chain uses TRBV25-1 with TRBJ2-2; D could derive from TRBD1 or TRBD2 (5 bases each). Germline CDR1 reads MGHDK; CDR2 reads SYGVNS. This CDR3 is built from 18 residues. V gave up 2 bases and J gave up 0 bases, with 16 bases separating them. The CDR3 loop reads CASSEPPFGGSNTGELFF. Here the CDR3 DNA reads TGTGCCAGCAGTGAACCGCCTTTTGGGGGATCGAACACCGGGGAGCTGTTTTTT. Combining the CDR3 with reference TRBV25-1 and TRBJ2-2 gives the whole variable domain EADIYQTPRYLVIGTGKKITLECSQTMGHDKMYWYQQDPGMELHLIHYSYGVNSTEKGDLSSESTVSRIRTEHFPLTLESARPSHTSQYLCASSEPPFGGSNTGELFFGEGSRLTVL.

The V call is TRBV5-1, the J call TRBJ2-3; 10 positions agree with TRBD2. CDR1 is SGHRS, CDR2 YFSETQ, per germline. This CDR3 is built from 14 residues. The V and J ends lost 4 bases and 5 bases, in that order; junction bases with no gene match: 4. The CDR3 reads CASSLRTSGDTQYF. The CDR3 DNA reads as TGCGCCAGCAGCCTCCGGACTAGCGGAGATACGCAGTATTTT.

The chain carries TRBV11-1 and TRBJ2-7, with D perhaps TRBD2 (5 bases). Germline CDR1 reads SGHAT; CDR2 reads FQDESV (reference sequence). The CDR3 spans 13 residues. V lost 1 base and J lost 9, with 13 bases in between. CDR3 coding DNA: TGTGCCAGCAGCTTAGATACGGGGAAAGTGCAGTACTTC. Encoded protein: CASSLDTGKVQYF. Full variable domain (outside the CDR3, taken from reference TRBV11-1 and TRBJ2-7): EAEVAQSPRYKITEKSQAVAFWCDPISGHATLYWYRQILGQGPELLVQFQDESVVDDSQLPKDRFSAERLKGVDSTLKIQPAELGDSAMYLCASSLDTGKVQYFGPGTRLTVT.

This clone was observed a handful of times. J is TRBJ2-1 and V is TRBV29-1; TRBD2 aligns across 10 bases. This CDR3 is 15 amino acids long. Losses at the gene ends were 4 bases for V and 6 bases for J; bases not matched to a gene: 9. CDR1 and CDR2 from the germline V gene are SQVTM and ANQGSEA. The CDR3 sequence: CSVVPPAGGPNEQFF. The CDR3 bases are TGCAGCGTTGTACCCCCAGCGGGAGGGCCCAATGAGCAGTTCTTC.

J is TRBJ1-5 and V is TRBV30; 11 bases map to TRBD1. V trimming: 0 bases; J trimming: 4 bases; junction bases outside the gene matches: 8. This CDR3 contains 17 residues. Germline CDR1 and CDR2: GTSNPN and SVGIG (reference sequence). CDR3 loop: CAWSVPGDRGGNQPQHF. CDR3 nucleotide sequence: TGTGCCTGGAGTGTACCCGGGGACAGGGGGGGTAATCAGCCCCAGCATTTT.

The CDR3 DNA is TGTGCCAGCAGTGAAGAAGCCTTGACTGAAGCTTTCTTT. Its translation: CASSEEALTEAFF. The V gene is TRBV2, the J gene TRBJ1-1, with D hard to call. The ends were cut back, 1 base at V and 5 bases at J, with 8 bases in the middle. Germline V lookup: CDR1 SNHLY, CDR2 FYNNEI. The CDR3 has 13 amino acids.

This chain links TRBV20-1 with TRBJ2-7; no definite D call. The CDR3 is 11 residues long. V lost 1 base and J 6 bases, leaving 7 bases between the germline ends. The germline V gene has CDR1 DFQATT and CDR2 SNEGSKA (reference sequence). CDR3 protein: CSARGLGEQYF. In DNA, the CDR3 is TGCAGTGCTAGAGGACTGGGCGAGCAGTACTTC.

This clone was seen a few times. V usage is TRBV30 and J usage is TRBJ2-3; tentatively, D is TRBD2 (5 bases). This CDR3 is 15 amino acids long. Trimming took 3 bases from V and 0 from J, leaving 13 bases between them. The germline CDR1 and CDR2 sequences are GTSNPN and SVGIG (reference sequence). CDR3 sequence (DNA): TGTGCCTGGAGGGCCGGGATTCCTAGCACAGATACGCAGTATTTT. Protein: CAWRAGIPSTDTQYF.

The CDR3 here is CASSRLGGRPSTDTQYF. In nucleotides, the CDR3 is TGTGCCAGTTCTAGACTAGGCGGCAGGCCTAGCACAGATACGCAGTATTTT. V usage is TRBV27 and J usage is TRBJ2-3; possible D gene TRBD2, 6 bases. The CDR3 is made up of 17 amino acids. The V gene lost 9 bases and the J gene lost 0 bases, with 22 bases spanning the gap. CDR1 and CDR2 from the germline V gene are MNHEY and SMNVEV (reference sequence).

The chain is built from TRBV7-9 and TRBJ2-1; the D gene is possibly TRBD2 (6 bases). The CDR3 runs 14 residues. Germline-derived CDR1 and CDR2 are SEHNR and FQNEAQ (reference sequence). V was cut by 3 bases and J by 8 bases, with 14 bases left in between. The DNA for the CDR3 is TGTGCCAGCAGCTTTAGCGGCTCCACCGATGAGCAGTTCTTC. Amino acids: CASSFSGSTDEQFF.

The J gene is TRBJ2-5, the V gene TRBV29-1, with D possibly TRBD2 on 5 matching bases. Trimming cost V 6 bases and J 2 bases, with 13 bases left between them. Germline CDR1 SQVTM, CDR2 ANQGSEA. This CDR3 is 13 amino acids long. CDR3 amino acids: CSVNPPGQETQYF. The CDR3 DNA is TGCAGCGTAAATCCCCCGGGACAAGAGACCCAGTACTTC.

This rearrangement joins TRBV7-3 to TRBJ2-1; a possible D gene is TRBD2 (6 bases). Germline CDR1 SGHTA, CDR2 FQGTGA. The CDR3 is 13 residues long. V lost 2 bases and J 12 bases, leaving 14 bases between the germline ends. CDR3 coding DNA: TGTGCCAGCAGCTTATCTGGGCGGGAAGTGCAGTTCTTC. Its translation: CASSLSGREVQFF.

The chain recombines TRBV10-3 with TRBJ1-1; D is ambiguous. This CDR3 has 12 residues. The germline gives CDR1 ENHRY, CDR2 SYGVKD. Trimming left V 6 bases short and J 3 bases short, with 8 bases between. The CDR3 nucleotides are TGTGCCATCAGGATATCGGACACTGAAGCTTTCTTT. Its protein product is CAIRISDTEAFF.

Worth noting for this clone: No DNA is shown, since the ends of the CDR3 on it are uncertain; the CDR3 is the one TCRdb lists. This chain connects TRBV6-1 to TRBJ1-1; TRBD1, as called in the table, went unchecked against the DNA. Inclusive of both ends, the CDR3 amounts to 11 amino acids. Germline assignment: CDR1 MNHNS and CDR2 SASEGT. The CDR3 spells CASSTSTAPLF.

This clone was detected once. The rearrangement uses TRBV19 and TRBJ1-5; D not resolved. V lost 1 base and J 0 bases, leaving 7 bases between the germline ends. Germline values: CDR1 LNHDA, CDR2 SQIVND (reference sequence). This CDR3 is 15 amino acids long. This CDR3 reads CASSIGHYSNQPQHF. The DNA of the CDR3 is TGTGCCAGTAGTATAGGACACTATAGCAATCAGCCCCAGCATTTT.

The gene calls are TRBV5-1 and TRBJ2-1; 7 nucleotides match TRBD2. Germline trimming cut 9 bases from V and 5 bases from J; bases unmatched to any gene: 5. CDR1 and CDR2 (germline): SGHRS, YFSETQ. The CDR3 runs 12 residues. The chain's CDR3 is CAISGLDNEQFF. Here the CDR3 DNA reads TGCGCCATCTCAGGACTAGACAATGAGCAGTTCTTC.

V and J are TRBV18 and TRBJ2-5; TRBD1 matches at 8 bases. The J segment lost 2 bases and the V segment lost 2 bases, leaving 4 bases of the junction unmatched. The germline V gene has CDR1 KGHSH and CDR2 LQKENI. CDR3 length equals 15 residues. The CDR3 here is CASSPSTGAQETQYF. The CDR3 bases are TGTGCCAGCTCACCATCGACAGGGGCGCAAGAGACCCAGTACTTC.

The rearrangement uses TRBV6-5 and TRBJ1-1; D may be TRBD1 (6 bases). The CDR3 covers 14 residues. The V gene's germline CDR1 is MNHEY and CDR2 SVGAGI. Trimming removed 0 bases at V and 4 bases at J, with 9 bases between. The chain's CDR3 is CASSYSGGATEAFF. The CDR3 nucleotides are TGTGCCAGCAGTTACTCCGGGGGGGCCACTGAAGCTTTCTTT.

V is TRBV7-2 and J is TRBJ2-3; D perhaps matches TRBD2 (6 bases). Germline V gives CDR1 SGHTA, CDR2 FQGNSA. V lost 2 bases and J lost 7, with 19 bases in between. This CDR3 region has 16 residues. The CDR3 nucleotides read TGTGCCAGCAGCTTATCTAGCTCCAGTGGAGGGTATACGCAGTATTTT. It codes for CASSLSSSSGGYTQYF.

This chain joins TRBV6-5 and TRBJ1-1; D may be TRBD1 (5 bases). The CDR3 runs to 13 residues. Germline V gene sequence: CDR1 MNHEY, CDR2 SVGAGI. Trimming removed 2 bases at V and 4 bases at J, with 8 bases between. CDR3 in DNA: TGTGCCAGCAGTTACGGGGGTGGCACTGAAGCTTTCTTT. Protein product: CASSYGGGTEAFF.

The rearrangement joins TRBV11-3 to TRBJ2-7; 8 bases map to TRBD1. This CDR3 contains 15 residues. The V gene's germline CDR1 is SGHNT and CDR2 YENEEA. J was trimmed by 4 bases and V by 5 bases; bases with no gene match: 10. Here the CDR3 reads CASSLQGAGRYEQYF. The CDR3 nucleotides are TGTGCCAGCAGCCTTCAGGGGGCGGGCAGGTACGAGCAGTACTTC.

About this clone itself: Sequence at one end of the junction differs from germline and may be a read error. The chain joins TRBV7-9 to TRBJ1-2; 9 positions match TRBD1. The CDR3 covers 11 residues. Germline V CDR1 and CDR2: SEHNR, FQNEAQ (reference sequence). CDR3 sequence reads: CASSPGTGFAF. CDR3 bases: TGTGCCAGCAGCCCCGGGACAGGGTTCGCCTTC. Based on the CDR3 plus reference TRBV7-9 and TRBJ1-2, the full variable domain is DTGVSQNPRHKITKRGQNVTFRCDPISEHNRLYWYRQTLGQGPEFLTYFQNEAQLEKSRLLSDRFSAERPKGSFSTLEIQRTEQGDSAMYLCASSPGTGFAFGSGTRLTVV.

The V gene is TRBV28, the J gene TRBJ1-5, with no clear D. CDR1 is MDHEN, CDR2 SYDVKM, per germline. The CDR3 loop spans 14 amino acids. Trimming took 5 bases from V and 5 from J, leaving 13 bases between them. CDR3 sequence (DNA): TGTGCCAGCAGTCCTCAGGAAGGCTATCAGCCCCAGCATTTT. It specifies CASSPQEGYQPQHF.